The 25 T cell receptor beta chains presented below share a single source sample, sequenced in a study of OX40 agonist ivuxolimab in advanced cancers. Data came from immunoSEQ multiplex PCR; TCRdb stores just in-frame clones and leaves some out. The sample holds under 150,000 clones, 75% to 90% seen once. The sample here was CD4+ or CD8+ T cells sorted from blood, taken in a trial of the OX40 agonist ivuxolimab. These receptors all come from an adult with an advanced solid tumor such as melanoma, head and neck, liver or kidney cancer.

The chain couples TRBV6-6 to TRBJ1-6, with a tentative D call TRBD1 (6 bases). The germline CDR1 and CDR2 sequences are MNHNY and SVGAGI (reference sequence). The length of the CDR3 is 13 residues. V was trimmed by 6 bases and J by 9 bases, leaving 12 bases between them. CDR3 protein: CASRPGEVSPLHF. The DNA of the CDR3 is TGTGCCAGCAGACCAGGGGAGGTTTCACCCCTCCACTTT.

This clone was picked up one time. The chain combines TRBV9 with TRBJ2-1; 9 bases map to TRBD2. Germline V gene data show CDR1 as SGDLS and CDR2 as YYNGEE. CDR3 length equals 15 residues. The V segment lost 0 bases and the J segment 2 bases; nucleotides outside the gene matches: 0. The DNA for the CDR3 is TGTGCCAGCAGCGTAGGCGGGGGGGCCTACAATGAGCAGTTCTTC. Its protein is CASSVGGGAYNEQFF. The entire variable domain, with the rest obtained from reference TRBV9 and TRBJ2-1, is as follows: DSGVTQTPKHLITATGQRVTLRCSPRSGDLSVYWYQQSLDQGLQFLIQYYNGEERAKGNILERFSAQQFPDLHSELNLSSLELGDSALYFCASSVGGGAYNEQFFGPGTRLTVL.

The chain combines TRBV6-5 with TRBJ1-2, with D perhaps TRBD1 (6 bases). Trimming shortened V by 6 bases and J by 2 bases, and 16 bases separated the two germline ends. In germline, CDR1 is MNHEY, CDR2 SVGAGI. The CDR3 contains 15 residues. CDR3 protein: CASRTTGQTNYGYTF. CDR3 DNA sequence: TGTGCCAGCAGGACCACCGGACAGACCAACTATGGCTACACCTTC.

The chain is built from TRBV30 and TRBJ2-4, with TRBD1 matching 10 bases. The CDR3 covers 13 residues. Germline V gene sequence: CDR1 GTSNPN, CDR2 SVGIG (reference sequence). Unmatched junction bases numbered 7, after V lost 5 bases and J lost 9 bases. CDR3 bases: TGTGCCTGGGGTCGACAGGGGGCGCGCATTCAGTACTTC. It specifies CAWGRQGARIQYF.

CDR3 coding DNA: TGTGCCAGCATCAGGGGGCGCGGTCAGCCCCAGCATTTT. This gives the protein CASIRGRGQPQHF. V usage is TRBV2 and J usage is TRBJ1-5; TRBD1 agrees at 8 bases. V dropped 7 bases and J dropped 6; count of bases not matched to a gene: 5. Germline CDR1 SNHLY, CDR2 FYNNEI. The CDR3 has 13 residues.

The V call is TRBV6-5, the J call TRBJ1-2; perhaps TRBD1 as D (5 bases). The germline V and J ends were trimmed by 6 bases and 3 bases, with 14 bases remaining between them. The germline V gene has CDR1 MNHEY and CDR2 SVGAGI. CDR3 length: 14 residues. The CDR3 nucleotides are TGTGCCAGCAGCCTTCGGCAGGGTTACTATGGCTACACCTTC. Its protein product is CASSLRQGYYGYTF.

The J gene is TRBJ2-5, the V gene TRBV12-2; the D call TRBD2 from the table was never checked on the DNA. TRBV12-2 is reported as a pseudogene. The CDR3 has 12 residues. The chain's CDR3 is CASLLLKETQYF. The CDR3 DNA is TGTGCAAGTCTACTTTTAAAAGAGACCCAGTACTTC.

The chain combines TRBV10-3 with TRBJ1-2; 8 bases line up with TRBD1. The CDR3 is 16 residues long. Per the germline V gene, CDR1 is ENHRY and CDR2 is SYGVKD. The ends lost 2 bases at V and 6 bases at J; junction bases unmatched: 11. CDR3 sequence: CAISEGQGKGWNGYTF. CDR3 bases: TGTGCCATCAGTGAGGGACAGGGTAAGGGGTGGAATGGCTACACCTTC.

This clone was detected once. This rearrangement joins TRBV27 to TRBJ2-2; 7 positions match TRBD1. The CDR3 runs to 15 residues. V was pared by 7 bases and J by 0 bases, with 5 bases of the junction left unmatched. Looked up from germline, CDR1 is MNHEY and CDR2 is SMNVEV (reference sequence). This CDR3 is CASTLDRPNTGELFF. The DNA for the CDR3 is TGTGCCAGCACCTTGGACAGGCCGAACACCGGGGAGCTGTTTTTT.

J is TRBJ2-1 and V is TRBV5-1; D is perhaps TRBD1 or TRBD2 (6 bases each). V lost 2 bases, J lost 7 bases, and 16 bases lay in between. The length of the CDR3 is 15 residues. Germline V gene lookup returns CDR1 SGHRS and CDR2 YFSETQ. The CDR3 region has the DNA TGCGCCAGCAGCTTCACCGGGGGCGCAGGAAATGAGCAGTTCTTC. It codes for CASSFTGGAGNEQFF.

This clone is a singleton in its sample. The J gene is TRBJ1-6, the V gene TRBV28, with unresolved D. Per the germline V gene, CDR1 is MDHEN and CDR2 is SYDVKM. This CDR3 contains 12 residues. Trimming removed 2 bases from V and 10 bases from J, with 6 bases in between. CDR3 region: CASSLSRSPLHF. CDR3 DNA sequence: TGTGCCAGCAGTTTAAGTCGGTCACCCCTCCACTTT.

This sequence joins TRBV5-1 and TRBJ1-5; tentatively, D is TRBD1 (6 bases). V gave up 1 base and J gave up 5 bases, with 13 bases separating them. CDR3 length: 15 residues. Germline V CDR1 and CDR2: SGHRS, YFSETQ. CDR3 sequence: CASSLLGARDQPQHF. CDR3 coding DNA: TGCGCCAGCAGCTTGCTGGGGGCCAGGGATCAGCCCCAGCATTTT. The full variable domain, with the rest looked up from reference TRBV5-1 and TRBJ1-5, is KAGVTQTPRYLIKTRGQQVTLSCSPISGHRSVSWYQQTPGQGLQFLFEYFSETQRNKGNFPGRFSGRQFSNSRSEMNVSTLELGDSALYLCASSLLGARDQPQHFGDGTRLSIL.

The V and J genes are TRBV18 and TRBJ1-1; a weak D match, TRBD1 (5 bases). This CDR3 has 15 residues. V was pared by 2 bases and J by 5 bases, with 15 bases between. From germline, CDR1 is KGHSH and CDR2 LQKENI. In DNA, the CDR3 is TGTGCCAGCTCACCAGCGCAAAGGGGAGGTACTGAAGCTTTCTTT. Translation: CASSPAQRGGTEAFF. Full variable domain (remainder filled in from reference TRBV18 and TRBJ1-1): NAGVMQNPRHLVRRRGQEARLRCSPMKGHSHVYWYRQLPEEGLKFMVYLQKENIIDESGMPKERFSAEFPKEGPSILRIQQVVRGDSAAYFCASSPAQRGGTEAFFGQGTRLTVV.

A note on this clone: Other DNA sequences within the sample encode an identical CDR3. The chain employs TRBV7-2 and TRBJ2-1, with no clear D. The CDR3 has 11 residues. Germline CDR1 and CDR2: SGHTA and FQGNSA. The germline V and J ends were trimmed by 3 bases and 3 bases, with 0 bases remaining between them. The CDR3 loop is CASSFYNEQFF. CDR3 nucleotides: TGTGCCAGCAGCTTCTACAATGAGCAGTTCTTC.

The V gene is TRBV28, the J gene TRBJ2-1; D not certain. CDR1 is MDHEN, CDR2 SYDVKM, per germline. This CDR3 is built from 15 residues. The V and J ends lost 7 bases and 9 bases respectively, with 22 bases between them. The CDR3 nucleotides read TGTGCCAGCACTAAGGCTCTAGGCGGAAGTAGTGAGCAGTTCTTC. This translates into CASTKALGGSSEQFF.

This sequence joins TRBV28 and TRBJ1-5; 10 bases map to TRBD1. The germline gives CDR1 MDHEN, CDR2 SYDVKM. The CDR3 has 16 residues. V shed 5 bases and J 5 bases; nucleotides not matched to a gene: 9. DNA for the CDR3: TGTGCCAGCAGTCGGACAGGGGGAGGGTTTCATCAGCCCCAGCATTTT. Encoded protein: CASSRTGGGFHQPQHF.

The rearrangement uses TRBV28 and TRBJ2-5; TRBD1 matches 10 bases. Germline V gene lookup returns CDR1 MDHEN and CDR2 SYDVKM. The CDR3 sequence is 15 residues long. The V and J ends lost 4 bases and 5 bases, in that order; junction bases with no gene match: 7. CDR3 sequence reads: CASSSGDRGWETQYF. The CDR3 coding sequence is TGTGCCAGCAGTTCCGGGGACAGGGGATGGGAGACCCAGTACTTC.

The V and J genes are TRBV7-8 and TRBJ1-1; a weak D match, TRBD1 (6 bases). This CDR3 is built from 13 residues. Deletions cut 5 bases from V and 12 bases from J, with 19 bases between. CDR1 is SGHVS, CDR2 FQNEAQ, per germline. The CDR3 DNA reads TGTGCCAGCAGCCAGGAGCTGTCAGGGGCGTCTTTCTTT. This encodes CASSQELSGASFF.

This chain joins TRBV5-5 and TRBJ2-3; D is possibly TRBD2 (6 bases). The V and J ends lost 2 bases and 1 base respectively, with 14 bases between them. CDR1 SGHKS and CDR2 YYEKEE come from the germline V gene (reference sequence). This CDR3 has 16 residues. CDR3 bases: TGTGCCAGCAGCTTCAATTTCCCGGGGGGCACAGATACGCAGTATTTT. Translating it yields CASSFNFPGGTDTQYF.

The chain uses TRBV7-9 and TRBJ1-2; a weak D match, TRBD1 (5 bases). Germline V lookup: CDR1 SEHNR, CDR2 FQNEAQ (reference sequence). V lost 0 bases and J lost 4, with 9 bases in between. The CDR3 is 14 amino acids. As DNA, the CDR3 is TGTGCCAGCAGCTTAGCCCCCGGGGGCTATGGCTACACCTTC. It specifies CASSLAPGGYGYTF. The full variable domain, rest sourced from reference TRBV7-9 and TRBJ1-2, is DTGVSQNPRHKITKRGQNVTFRCDPISEHNRLYWYRQTLGQGPEFLTYFQNEAQLEKSRLLSDRFSAERPKGSFSTLEIQRTEQGDSAMYLCASSLAPGGYGYTFGSGTRLTVV.

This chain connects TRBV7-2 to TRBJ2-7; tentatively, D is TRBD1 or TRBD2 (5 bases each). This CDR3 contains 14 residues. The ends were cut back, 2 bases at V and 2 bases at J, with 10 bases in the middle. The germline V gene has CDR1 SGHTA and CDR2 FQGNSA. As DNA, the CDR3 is TGTGCCAGCAGCTTACTGGGACCCCCCTACGAGCAGTACTTC. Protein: CASSLLGPPYEQYF.

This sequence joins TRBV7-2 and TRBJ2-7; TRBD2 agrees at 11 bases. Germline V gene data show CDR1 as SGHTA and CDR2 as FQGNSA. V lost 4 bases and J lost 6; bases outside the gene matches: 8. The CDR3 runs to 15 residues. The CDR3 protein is CASSSLAGGPLEQYF. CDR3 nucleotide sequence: TGTGCCAGCAGCTCATTAGCGGGGGGGCCTCTCGAGCAGTACTTC. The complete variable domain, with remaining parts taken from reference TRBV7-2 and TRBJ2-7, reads GAGVSQSPSNKVTEKGKDVELRCDPISGHTALYWYRQSLGQGLEFLIYFQGNSAPDKSGLPSDRFSAERTGGSVSTLTIQRTQQEDSAVYLCASSSLAGGPLEQYFGPGTRLTVT.

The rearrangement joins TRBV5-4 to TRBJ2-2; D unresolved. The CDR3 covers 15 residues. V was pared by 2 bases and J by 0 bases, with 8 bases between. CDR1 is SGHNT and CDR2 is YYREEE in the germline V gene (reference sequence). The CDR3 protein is CASSFQTANTGELFF. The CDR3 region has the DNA TGTGCCAGCAGCTTCCAAACCGCGAACACCGGGGAGCTGTTTTTT.

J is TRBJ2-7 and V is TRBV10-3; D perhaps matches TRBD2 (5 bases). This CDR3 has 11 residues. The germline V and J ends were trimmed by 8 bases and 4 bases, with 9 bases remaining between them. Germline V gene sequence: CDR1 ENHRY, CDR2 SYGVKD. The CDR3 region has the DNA TGTGCCATCCGCCGGGAATACGAGCAGTACTTC. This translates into CAIRREYEQYF.

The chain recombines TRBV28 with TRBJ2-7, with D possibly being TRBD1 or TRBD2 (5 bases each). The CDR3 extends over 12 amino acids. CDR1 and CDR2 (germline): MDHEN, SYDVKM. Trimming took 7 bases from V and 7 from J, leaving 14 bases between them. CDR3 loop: CASMGTQREQYF. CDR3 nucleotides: TGTGCCAGCATGGGGACGCAGAGGGAGCAGTACTTC.